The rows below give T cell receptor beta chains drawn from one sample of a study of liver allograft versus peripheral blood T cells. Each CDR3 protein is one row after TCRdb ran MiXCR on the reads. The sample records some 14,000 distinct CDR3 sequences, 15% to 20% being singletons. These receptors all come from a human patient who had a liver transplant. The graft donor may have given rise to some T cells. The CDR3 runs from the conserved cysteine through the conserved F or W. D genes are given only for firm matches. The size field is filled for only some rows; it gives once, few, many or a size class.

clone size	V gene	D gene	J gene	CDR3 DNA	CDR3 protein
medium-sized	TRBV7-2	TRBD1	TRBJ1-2	TGTGCCAGCAGCTTAGGACAGGGGGTTAAGGGTGGCTACACCTTC	CASSLGQGVKGGYTF
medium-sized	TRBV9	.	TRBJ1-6	TGTGCCAGCAGCGTAGAGGAGTGGCCACCCCTCCACTTT	CASSVEEWPPLHF
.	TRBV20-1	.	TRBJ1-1	TGCAGTTTAACGAGACAGAACACTGAAGCTTTCTTT	CSLTRQNTEAFF
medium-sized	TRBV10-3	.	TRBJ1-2	TGTGCCATCAGTAATTCCTGGGACTATGGCTACACCTTC	CAISNSWDYGYTF
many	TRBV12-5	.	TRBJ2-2	TGTGCTAGTGGTTTGAGCGCGGGCCGGGTCCGAAACACCGGGGAGCTGTTTTTT	CASGLSAGRVRNTGELFF
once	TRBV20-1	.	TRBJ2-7	TGCAGTGCTAGAAATAGGGGGGAGTACTACGAGCAGTACTTC	CSARNRGEYYEQYF
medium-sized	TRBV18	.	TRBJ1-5	TGTGCCAGCTCACCTTCCGGGGAGAGTCAGCCCCAGCATTTT	CASSPSGESQPQHF
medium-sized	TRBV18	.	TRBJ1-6	TGTGCCAGCTCATCCGGCAGGGAAGCTTCACCCCTCCACTTT	CASSSGREASPLHF
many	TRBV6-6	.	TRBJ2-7	TGTGCCAGCAGCCCCCTCCAACGGGGTGAGCAGTACTTC	CASSPLQRGEQYF
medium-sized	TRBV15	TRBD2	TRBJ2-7	TGTGCCACCAGCAGAGATGGCGGGGGAAACGAGCAGTACTTC	CATSRDGGGNEQYF
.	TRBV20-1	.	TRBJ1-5	TGCAGTGCTCGCGAGGGACATCAGCCCCAGCATTTT	CSAREGHQPQHF
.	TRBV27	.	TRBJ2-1	TGTGCCAGCAGGCGGGGAGTGGGGGACAATGAGCAGTTCTTC	CASRRGVGDNEQFF
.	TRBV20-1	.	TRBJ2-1	TGCAGTGCTAGTTCCCTCATATCTAGGAGCTCCTACAATGAGCAGTTCTTC	CSASSLISRSSYNEQFF
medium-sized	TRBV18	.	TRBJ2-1	TGTGCCAGCTCACCACCGGAAGGCAATGAGCAGTTCTTC	CASSPPEGNEQFF
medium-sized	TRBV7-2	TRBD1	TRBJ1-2	TGTGCCAGCAGCTCCTCAGGGGGCGGCTATGGCTACACCTTC	CASSSSGGGYGYTF
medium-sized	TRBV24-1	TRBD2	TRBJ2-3	TGTGCCACCAGTGTATCTAGCGGGGGGACAGATACGCAGTATTTT	CATSVSSGGTDTQYF
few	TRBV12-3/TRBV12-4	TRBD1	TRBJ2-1	TGTGCCAGCAGTCGTAGTCAGGGGGATGAGCAGTTCTTC	CASSRSQGDEQFF
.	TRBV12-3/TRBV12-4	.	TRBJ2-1	TGTGCCAGCACCGCCTCGACTCAAAAAGAGCAGTTCTTC	CASTASTQKEQFF
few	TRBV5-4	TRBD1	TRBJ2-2	TGTGCCAGCAGCCCCTACGGACAGGGAAGGACCACCGGGGAGCTGTTTTTT	CASSPYGQGRTTGELFF
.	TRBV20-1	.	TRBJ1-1	TGCAGTGCTATCTCCGGCGGGGTTGACGCTGAAGCTTTCTTT	CSAISGGVDAEAFF
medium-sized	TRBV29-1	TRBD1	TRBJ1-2	TGCAGCGTAGGGACAGGGGGCCCTGGCTACACCTTC	CSVGTGGPGYTF
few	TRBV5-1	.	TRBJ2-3	TGCGCCAGCAGATCCGACGGAGGATACACAGATACGCAGTATTTT	CASRSDGGYTDTQYF
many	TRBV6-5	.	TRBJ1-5	TGTGCCAGCAGCCCTGTGGGACCTTATAGCAATCAGCCCCAGCATTTT	CASSPVGPYSNQPQHF
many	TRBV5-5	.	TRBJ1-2	TGTGCCAGCAGCTTGGCCCCAGGCAACTATGGCTACACCTTC	CASSLAPGNYGYTF
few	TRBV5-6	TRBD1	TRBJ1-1	TGTGCCAGCAGCCGCCGACAGGGGGCGTGGGGGAACACTGAAGCTTTCTTT	CASSRRQGAWGNTEAFF
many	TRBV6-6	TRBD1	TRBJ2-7	TGTGCCAGCAGTTACACCGGACAGGGGGCGTACGAGCAGTACTTC	CASSYTGQGAYEQYF
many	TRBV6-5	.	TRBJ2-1	TGTGCCAGCAGTTACTCAGGGTTTGGTGAGCAGTTCTTC	CASSYSGFGEQFF
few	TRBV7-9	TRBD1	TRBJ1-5	TGTGCCAGCAGTTTTAACGGACAGGGGGGTCAGCCCCAGCATTTT	CASSFNGQGGQPQHF
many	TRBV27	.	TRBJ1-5	TGTGCCAGCAGTCCGTCTATGTGGGCCAGCAATCAGCCCCAGCATTTT	CASSPSMWASNQPQHF
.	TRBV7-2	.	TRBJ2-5	TGTGCCAGCAGCGTTCGGCGGCCCCAAGAGACCCAGTACTTC	CASSVRRPQETQYF
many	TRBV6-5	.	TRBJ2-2	TGTGCCAGCATTAGGGCCCCGGAGGACACCGGGGAGCTGTTTTTT	CASIRAPEDTGELFF
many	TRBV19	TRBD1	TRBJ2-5	TGTGCCAGTAGTATTGGGACAGCCGAGACCCAGTACTTC	CASSIGTAETQYF
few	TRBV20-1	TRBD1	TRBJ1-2	TGCAGTGCTAGAGATCTTACGGGACAGAGATTGAACTATGGCTACACCTTC	CSARDLTGQRLNYGYTF
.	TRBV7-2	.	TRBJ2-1	TGTGCCAGCAGCTCTGGGCTGGGAGTGGCTCCTGAGCAGTTCTTC	CASSSGLGVAPEQFF
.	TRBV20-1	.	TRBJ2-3	TGCAGTGCTAGGGACTCGGCGGATACGCAGTATTTT	CSARDSADTQYF
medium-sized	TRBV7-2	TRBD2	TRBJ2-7	TGTGCCAGCAGCTCGTTCAGCGGGAGAGGTAACGAGCAGTACTTC	CASSSFSGRGNEQYF
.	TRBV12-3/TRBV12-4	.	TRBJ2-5	TGTGCCAGCAGTTTCCCAGGGGGAGGAGGGACCCAGTACTTC	CASSFPGGGGTQYF
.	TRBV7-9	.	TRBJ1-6	TGTGCCAGCAGCCAGGACCTTTATTCACCCCTCCACTTT	CASSQDLYSPLHF
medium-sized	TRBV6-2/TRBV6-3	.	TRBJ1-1	TGTGCCAGCAGGAAACTCCACAGCCATCCAGAAGCTTTCTTT	CASRKLHSHPEAFF
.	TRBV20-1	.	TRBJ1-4	TGCAGTGCTCCGGGTCCTCCCCTGGGGGATGAAAAACTGTTTTTT	CSAPGPPLGDEKLFF
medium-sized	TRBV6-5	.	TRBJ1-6	TGTGCCAGCAGTTACTCGATGCCAGGGCTATCGGGAAATTCACCCCTCCACTTT	CASSYSMPGLSGNSPLHF
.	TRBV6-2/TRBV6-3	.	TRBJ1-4	TGTGCCAGCAGTTACAACACCGAACGGAATCAATTTGCAACTAATGAAAAACTGTTTTTT	CASSYNTERNQFATNEKLFF
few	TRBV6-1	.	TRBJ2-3	TGTGCCAGCAGTGAGGACCCGACCACAGATACGCAGTATTTT	CASSEDPTTDTQYF